This T cell receptor (beta chain) was retrieved from a study of blood T cell repertoires in COVID-19. Clones were sequenced by immunoSEQ multiplex PCR, and TCRdb holds only the in-frame ones, with some missing. The table lists 100,000 to 150,000 clones, about 85% of them singletons, with approximately 1.8% in the top ten. CDR1 and CDR2 (germline): LNHDA, SQIVND (reference sequence). The CDR3 covers 15 residues. V lost 5 bases and J lost 6; bases outside the gene matches: 11. V and J are TRBV19 and TRBJ2-3; 7 bases agree with TRBD2. The sequenced sample was peripheral blood. The sequence was collected from a man aged 65 to 79 with acute or convalescent COVID-19. CDR3 bases: TGTGCCAGTAGTCCGCGGACTAGTGGTATGGATACGCAGTATTTT. Its translation: CASSPRTSGMDTQYF.